Listed below are T cell receptor beta chains from one sample, sequenced in a study of CD8 T cells in ankylosing spondylitis. In TCRdb, the 5' RACE reads were re-called with MiXCR into one record per CDR3 protein. The sample shows about 300,000 distinct CDR3 sequences, around a tenth of them seen only once. Sequenced: blood, either unsorted or a sorted T cell fraction (not recorded which). The receptors here all came from a female donor with ankylosing spondylitis or in good health (not recorded which). Each CDR3 is given with its conserved first and last residue. The D gene is left open where the match is weak. The size entry is marked missing in some rows and otherwise reads once, few, many or a size class.

J: TRBJ2-6; V: TRBV5-1; size: many; D: TRBD1; length: 14; DNA: TGCGCCAGCAGCTCCCGGGACAGGGTTACCGTCCTGACTTTC; CDR3: CASSSRDRVTVLTF
J: TRBJ2-6; V: TRBV5-6; size: few; D: .; length: 15; DNA: TGTGCCAGCAGCCCCGGCAGCTCTGGGGCCAACGTCCTGACTTTC; CDR3: CASSPGSSGANVLTF
J: TRBJ1-1; V: TRBV12-3/TRBV12-4; size: many; D: .; length: 13; DNA: TGTGCCAGCCTTATTCAGGGAAACACTGAAGCTTTCTTT; CDR3: CASLIQGNTEAFF
J: TRBJ2-1; V: TRBV5-1; size: .; D: TRBD2; length: 16; DNA: TGCGCCAGCAGAAAACAATCTAGCGGGTCGGGGGTTGAGCAGTTCTTC; CDR3: CASRKQSSGSGVEQFF
J: TRBJ1-4; V: TRBV2; size: few; D: .; length: 17; DNA: TGTGCCAGCGCCGACATAATCCCCCGGGCCGATAATGAAAAACTGTTTTTT; CDR3: CASADIIPRADNEKLFF
J: TRBJ2-7; V: TRBV6-2/TRBV6-3; size: .; D: .; length: 14; DNA: TGTGCCAGCAATTTAGGAGGTAGCTCCTACGAGCAGTACTTC; CDR3: CASNLGGSSYEQYF
J: TRBJ2-2; V: TRBV7-8; size: .; D: TRBD2; length: 14; DNA: TGTGCCAGCAAGGTAGCGGGAGCCACCGGGGAGCTGTTTTTT; CDR3: CASKVAGATGELFF
J: TRBJ2-1; V: TRBV29-1; size: many; D: .; length: 13; DNA: TGCAGCGTTGCCCTAGCCTCCTACAATGAGCAGTTCTTC; CDR3: CSVALASYNEQFF
J: TRBJ2-1; V: TRBV11-2; size: few; D: TRBD2; length: 16; DNA: TGTGCCAGCAGCTTCCTCTCAGCGGGAGGGCCGAGTGAGCAGTTCTTC; CDR3: CASSFLSAGGPSEQFF
J: TRBJ2-1; V: TRBV28; size: few; D: .; length: 11; DNA: TGTGCCAGCAGTACGACCTTAACGGGGGCCTTC; CDR3: CASSTTLTGAF
J: TRBJ1-1; V: TRBV3-1; size: .; D: .; length: 15; DNA: TGTGCCAGCAGCCCTAGACAGGAGACCAACACTGAAGCTTTCTTT; CDR3: CASSPRQETNTEAFF
J: TRBJ2-1; V: TRBV5-1; size: many; D: .; length: 13; DNA: TGCGCCAGCAAACAGGGTCCCTACAATGAGCAGTTCTTC; CDR3: CASKQGPYNEQFF
J: TRBJ1-4; V: TRBV5-1; size: once; D: .; length: 15; DNA: TGCGCCAGCAGCTTGTGGACAGCCGATAATGAAAAACTGTTTTTT; CDR3: CASSLWTADNEKLFF
J: TRBJ1-3; V: TRBV7-3; size: few; D: .; length: 15; DNA: TGTGCCAGCAGCTTAACCCCAGGATACGGAAACACCATATATTTT; CDR3: CASSLTPGYGNTIYF
J: TRBJ1-5; V: TRBV3-1; size: .; D: .; length: 13; DNA: TGTGCCAGCAGCCAAAACGGGCCCCAGCCCCAGCATTTT; CDR3: CASSQNGPQPQHF